Shown below are 20 T cell receptor beta chains from a single sample sequenced in a study of T-cell memory formation after mild COVID-19. TCRdb reprocessed the 5' RACE reads with MiXCR, giving one entry per CDR3 protein. The table includes 300,000 to 350,000 distinct CDR3 sequences, around an eighth detected once. Sequenced input: PBMCs or a T cell subset sorted from them (not recorded which). These receptors came from a man aged 18 to 30 who had mild COVID-19 (a few samples of this study predate the infection). Cell type and time point are not known.

This clonotype was counted only a few times. The chain uses TRBV18 and TRBJ2-1, with 9 bases lining up with TRBD2. Trimming cost V 0 bases and J 2 bases; bases outside gene matches: 2. Germline V lookup: CDR1 KGHSH, CDR2 LQKENI. This CDR3 region has 16 residues. The CDR3: CASSPPGLATYNEQFF. The CDR3 nucleotides read TGTGCCAGCTCACCACCGGGACTAGCTACCTACAATGAGCAGTTCTTC.

This clonotype has a count of ten or more. V and J are TRBV24-1 and TRBJ2-1; 11 bases align to TRBD2. The germline CDR1 and CDR2 sequences are KGHDR and SFDVKD. There are 16 residues in the CDR3. The V and J ends lost 2 bases and 4 bases, in that order; junction bases with no gene match: 3. The CDR3 DNA reads TGTGCCACCAGTGATTCCGGGACTAGCGGATACAATGAGCAGTTCTTC. Translated, it gives CATSDSGTSGYNEQFF.

The gene calls are TRBV7-9 and TRBJ1-5; no firm D call. V lost 2 bases to trimming and J lost 9 bases, with 8 bases between them. The CDR3 runs 12 residues. Germline V gene sequence: CDR1 SEHNR, CDR2 FQNEAQ (reference sequence). CDR3 DNA sequence: TGTGCCAGCAGCTTACCCATAGGGCCCCAGCATTTT. Encoded protein: CASSLPIGPQHF.

In its sample, this clonotype was seen a few times. This chain connects TRBV12-3 or TRBV12-4 to TRBJ2-3; D is undetermined. Trimming left V 1 base short and J 7 bases short, with 12 bases between. The CDR3 totals 14 residues. The CDR3 sequence: CASSLERGPYTQYF. Here the CDR3 DNA reads TGTGCCAGCAGTTTAGAAAGAGGCCCCTATACGCAGTATTTT.

In its sample, this clonotype was seen many times. The chain combines TRBV5-1 with TRBJ2-3, with D tentatively TRBD2 (6 bases). The germline CDR1 and CDR2 sequences are SGHRS and YFSETQ. Trimming pared 6 bases from V and 6 bases from J, leaving 8 bases between. CDR3 length: 11 residues. The CDR3 DNA is TGCGCCAGCACCAGCGGGGATACGCAGTATTTT. This codes for CASTSGDTQYF.

This clonotype was picked up a small number of times. The chain recombines TRBV6-5 with TRBJ2-3; no definite D call. Looked up from germline, CDR1 is MNHEY and CDR2 is SVGAGI. The length of the CDR3 is 14 residues. Trimming shortened V by 4 bases and J by 2 bases, and 10 bases separated the two germline ends. CDR3 loop: CASSSHFITDTQYF. CDR3 nucleotide sequence: TGTGCCAGCAGTTCGCATTTCATCACAGATACGCAGTATTTT.

This sequence joins TRBV6-2 or TRBV6-3 and TRBJ2-3; 14 bases match TRBD2. Germline V gene lookup returns CDR1 MNHEY and CDR2 SVGEGT. This CDR3 region has 13 residues. V trimming: 6 bases; J trimming: 9 bases; junction bases outside the gene matches: 2. CDR3 in DNA: TGTGCCAGCAGGACTAGCGGGGGGGCCACGCAGTATTTT. Its translation is CASRTSGGATQYF.

This chain joins TRBV11-1 and TRBJ2-3; the match to TRBD2 covers 7 bases. J lost 11 bases, V lost 6 bases, and 8 bases had no gene match. The CDR3 spans 12 residues. Germline-derived CDR1 and CDR2 are SGHAT and FQDESV (reference sequence). CDR3 loop: CASSGGGTRQYF. The CDR3 bases are TGTGCCAGCAGTGGGGGGGGGACCCGGCAGTATTTT.

V gene TRBV7-2 combines with J gene TRBJ2-3; either TRBD1 or TRBD2 may supply D (5 bases each). The CDR3 is 18 residues long. In germline, CDR1 is SGHTA, CDR2 FQGNSA. V was shortened by 2 bases and J by 1 base, with 19 bases between the two germline ends. CDR3 DNA: TGTGCCAGCAGCTTACCTAGGGGAGTCCGAGGGGGCACAGATACGCAGTATTTT. This encodes CASSLPRGVRGGTDTQYF. The complete variable domain, with remaining parts taken from reference TRBV7-2 and TRBJ2-3, reads GAGVSQSPSNKVTEKGKDVELRCDPISGHTALYWYRQSLGQGLEFLIYFQGNSAPDKSGLPSDRFSAERTGGSVSTLTIQRTQQEDSAVYLCASSLPRGVRGGTDTQYFGPGTRLTVL.

The V and J genes are TRBV18 and TRBJ2-7, with D perhaps TRBD1 (6 bases). There are 14 residues in the CDR3. Trimming cost V 2 bases and J 0 bases, with 8 bases left between them. Per the germline V gene, CDR1 is KGHSH and CDR2 is LQKENI. CDR3 sequence (DNA): TGTGCCAGCTCACCAAACAGGGACTCCTACGAGCAGTACTTC. Residues: CASSPNRDSYEQYF.

The chain joins TRBV7-8 to TRBJ1-5; no clear D gene. The germline V gene has CDR1 SGHVS and CDR2 FQNEAQ. The V end lost 3 bases, the J end lost 8 bases, and 8 bases lay between the germline ends. The CDR3 contains 12 residues. The CDR3 region has the DNA TGTGCCAGCAGCTTTGAGGTGAAGCCCCAGCATTTT. Protein sequence: CASSFEVKPQHF.

This clonotype was counted many times. The gene calls are TRBV6-6 and TRBJ2-1; a weak D match, TRBD1 (6 bases). Germline V CDR1 and CDR2: MNHNY, SVGAGI (reference sequence). The CDR3 extends over 13 amino acids. The V gene lost 6 bases and the J gene lost 5 bases, with 11 bases spanning the gap. This CDR3 reads CASSGTPHNEQFF. CDR3 in DNA: TGTGCCAGCAGCGGGACACCCCACAATGAGCAGTTCTTC.

In DNA form, the CDR3 reads TGTGCCAGCAGCCAAGACGTCGGGGGCGGAAAACTGTTTTTT. Translated, it gives CASSQDVGGGKLFF. This chain connects TRBV4-2 to TRBJ1-4; perhaps TRBD1 as D (6 bases). Per germline, CDR1 LGHNA and CDR2 YNFKEQ. CDR3 length equals 14 residues. V shed 0 bases and J shed 10 bases, with 12 bases lying between them.

The genes are TRBV7-8 and TRBJ2-5; D is possibly TRBD2 (6 bases). Germline CDR1 reads SGHVS; CDR2 reads FQNEAQ. The CDR3 loop spans 13 amino acids. The germline V and J ends were trimmed by 2 bases and 3 bases, with 7 bases remaining between them. CDR3 amino acids: CASSLRTKETQYF. The CDR3 nucleotides read TGTGCCAGCAGCTTAAGGACTAAAGAGACCCAGTACTTC.

DNA of the CDR3: TGTGCCAGCACCCCTCCGGGGGGGGCGAACACCGGGGAGCTGTTTTTT. Translated, it gives CASTPPGGANTGELFF. V usage is TRBV7-2 and J usage is TRBJ2-2, with TRBD2 matching 8 bases. The CDR3 spans 16 residues. The ends lost 7 bases at V and 0 bases at J; junction bases unmatched: 7. Germline values: CDR1 SGHTA, CDR2 FQGNSA.

A few counts support this clonotype. This chain links TRBV4-1 with TRBJ1-5; no clear D gene. Germline CDR1 MGHRA, CDR2 YSYEKL. Trimming shortened V by 4 bases and J by 6 bases, and 13 bases separated the two germline ends. There are 14 residues in the CDR3. The CDR3: CASSPEVNPQPQHF. The CDR3 DNA follows: TGCGCCAGCAGCCCCGAAGTTAATCCTCAGCCCCAGCATTTT.

The J gene is TRBJ1-6, the V gene TRBV20-1; TRBD1 aligns across 9 bases. Germline CDR1 DFQATT, CDR2 SNEGSKA (reference sequence). The CDR3 consists of 17 residues. Germline trimming cut 1 base from V and 2 bases from J; bases unmatched to any gene: 6. This CDR3 is CSARGTGARAYNSPLHF. The CDR3, as DNA: TGCAGTGCTAGAGGGACAGGGGCGAGGGCCTATAATTCACCCCTCCACTTT.

This clonotype was seen ten or more times. This chain connects TRBV18 to TRBJ1-5; D may be TRBD1 (5 bases). Trimming shortened V by 8 bases and J by 0 bases, and 11 bases separated the two germline ends. The CDR3 is made up of 14 amino acids. Germline CDR1 and CDR2: KGHSH and LQKENI. CDR3 region: CASSPTDSNQPQHF. The CDR3 nucleotides are TGTGCCAGCAGCCCGACAGATAGCAATCAGCCCCAGCATTTT.

The rearrangement uses TRBV4-1 and TRBJ2-3; D remains ambiguous. Per the germline V gene, CDR1 is MGHRA and CDR2 is YSYEKL. This CDR3 contains 14 residues. Trimming cost V 3 bases and J 4 bases, with 11 bases left between them. DNA of the CDR3: TGCGCCAGCAGCCAGGGGATGTCTCCAGATACGCAGTATTTT. Translating it yields CASSQGMSPDTQYF.

CDR3 protein: CASSLAASDEQYV. CDR3 coding DNA: TGTGCCAGCAGCTTGGCGGCGAGCGACGAGCAGTACGTC. The rearrangement links TRBV5-6 to TRBJ2-7; D is unresolved. The CDR3 spans 13 residues. Trimming stripped 0 bases from V and 5 bases from J, with 9 bases between. Germline V gives CDR1 SGHDT, CDR2 YYEEEE.